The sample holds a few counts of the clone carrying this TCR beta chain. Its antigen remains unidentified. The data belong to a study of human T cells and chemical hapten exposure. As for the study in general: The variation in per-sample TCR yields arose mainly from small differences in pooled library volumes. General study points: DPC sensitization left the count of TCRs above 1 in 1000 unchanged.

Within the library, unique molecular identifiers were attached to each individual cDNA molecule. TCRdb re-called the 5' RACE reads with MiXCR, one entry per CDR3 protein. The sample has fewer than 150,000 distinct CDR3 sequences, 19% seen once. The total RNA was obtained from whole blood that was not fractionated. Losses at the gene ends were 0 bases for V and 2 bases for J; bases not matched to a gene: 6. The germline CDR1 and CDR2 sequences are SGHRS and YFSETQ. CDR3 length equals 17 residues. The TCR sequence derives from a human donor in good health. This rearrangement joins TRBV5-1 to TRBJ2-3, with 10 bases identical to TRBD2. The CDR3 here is CASSLGLAGELTDTQYF. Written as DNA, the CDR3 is TGCGCCAGCAGCTTGGGGCTAGCGGGAGAGCTCACAGATACGCAGTATTTT.